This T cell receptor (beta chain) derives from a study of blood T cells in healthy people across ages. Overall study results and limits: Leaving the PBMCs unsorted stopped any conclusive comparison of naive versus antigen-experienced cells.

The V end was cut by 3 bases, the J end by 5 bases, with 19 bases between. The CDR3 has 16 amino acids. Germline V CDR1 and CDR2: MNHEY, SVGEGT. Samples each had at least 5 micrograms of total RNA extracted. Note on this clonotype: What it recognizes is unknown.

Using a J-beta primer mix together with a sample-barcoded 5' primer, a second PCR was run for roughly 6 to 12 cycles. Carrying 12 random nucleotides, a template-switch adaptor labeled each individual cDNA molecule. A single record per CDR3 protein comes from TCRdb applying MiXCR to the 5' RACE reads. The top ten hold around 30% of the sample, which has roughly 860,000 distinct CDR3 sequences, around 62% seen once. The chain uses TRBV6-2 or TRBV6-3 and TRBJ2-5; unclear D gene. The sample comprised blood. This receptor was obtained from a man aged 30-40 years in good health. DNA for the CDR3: TGTGCCAGCAGTTATATTATCGGACGCACCCGGGAGACCCAGTACTTC. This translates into CASSYIIGRTRETQYF.